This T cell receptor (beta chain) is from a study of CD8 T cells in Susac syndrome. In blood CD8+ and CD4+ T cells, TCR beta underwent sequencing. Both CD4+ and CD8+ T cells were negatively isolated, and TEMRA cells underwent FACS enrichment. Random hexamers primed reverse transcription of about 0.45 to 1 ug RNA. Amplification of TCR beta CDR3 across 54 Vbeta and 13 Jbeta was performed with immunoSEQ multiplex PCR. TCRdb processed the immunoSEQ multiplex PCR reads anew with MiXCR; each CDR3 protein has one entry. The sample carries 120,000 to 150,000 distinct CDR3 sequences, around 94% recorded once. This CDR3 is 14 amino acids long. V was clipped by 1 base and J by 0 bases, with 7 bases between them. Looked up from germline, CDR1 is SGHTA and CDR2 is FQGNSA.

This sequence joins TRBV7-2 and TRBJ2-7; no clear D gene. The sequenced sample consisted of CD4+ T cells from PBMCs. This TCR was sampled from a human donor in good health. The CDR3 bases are TGTGCCAGCAGCTTAGAGGCTAACTCCTACGAGCAGTACTTC. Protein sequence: CASSLEANSYEQYF.